The text below deals with one T cell receptor beta chain. What it binds is unknown. The sample originates from a study of CXCR4 blockade with PD-1 therapy in pancreatic cancer. Study-wide findings and caveats: Frequent tumor clones were encoded by many distinct rearrangements, suggesting shared antigens. Tumors were clonally expanded, mean around 0.14 versus 0.05 in healthy blood.

Measured with immunoSEQ multiplex PCR; TCRdb has only the in-frame clones, and not every one. The table has thousands of clones, less than 70% seen once. No neoadjuvant therapy was given before resection to the patients supplying these archived tumor blocks. Germline CDR1 SGHNT, CDR2 YENEEA. The CDR3 has 18 residues. V was trimmed by 5 bases and J by 7 bases, leaving 24 bases between them. Sequenced material: tumor tissue. This sequence joins TRBV11-3 and TRBJ1-6; D is ambiguous. The sequence derives from a human donor with pancreatic ductal adenocarcinoma. CDR3 protein: CASSLGIWAPTGNSPLHF. The DNA for the CDR3 is TGTGCCAGCAGCCTCGGAATTTGGGCACCTACTGGCAATTCACCCCTCCACTTT.